The T cell receptor (beta chain) described here comes from a study of cytomegalovirus exposure and HLA in healthy donors. Germline CDR1 reads KGHSH; CDR2 reads LQKENI. Trimming at V came to 3 bases and at J to 4 bases, leaving 7 bases not matched to a gene. The CDR3 length is 16 residues. A word on this clone: Its antigen is not known.

It was with 60 Vbeta and 13 Jbeta primers that the PCR ran. The data were produced by immunoSEQ multiplex PCR, yet TCRdb's version contains in-frame clones alone and is incomplete. Of about 98,000 clones in the sample, about four fifths were seen once. Study outcomes and limitations: Being productive about 87% or about 30% of the time was typical of most TCR beta V segments in an earlier analysis.

Sequenced material: PBMCs. This clonotype was sampled from a human donor in good health. The chain is built from TRBV18 and TRBJ1-1, with 11 positions matching TRBD1. The CDR3: CASSPQDRGHGTEAFF. CDR3 DNA sequence: TGTGCCAGCTCACCCCAGGACAGGGGGCACGGCACTGAAGCTTTCTTT.